The rows below give T cell receptor beta chains drawn from one sample of a study of CD8+ T cells in alopecia areata. The method was immunoSEQ multiplex PCR; TCRdb's version includes in-frame clones alone and lacks a portion of them. The data show 100,000 to 150,000 clones, around 64% seen once. The sample was CD4+ T cells sorted from blood. The receptors originated from a human donor in good health. The CDR3 runs from the conserved cysteine through the conserved F or W. Each record gives: V gene, clone size, D gene, J gene, CDR3 protein, CDR3 DNA. A D gene is named only where the DNA matches it firmly. Size tells how often a clone was seen (once, few, many) or the class of an expanded clone, and some rows leave it out.

>TRBV23-1|few|NA|TRBJ1-3
CASSRQEHHSSGNTIYF
TGCGCCAGCAGTCGACAGGAACATCACAGCTCTGGAAACACCATATATTTT
>TRBV6-5|NA|NA|TRBJ1-2
CASSQRTENYGYTF
TGTGCCAGCAGCCAAAGAACAGAGAACTATGGCTACACCTTC
>TRBV10-3|once|NA|TRBJ1-6
CAISDQGGSPLHF
TGTGCCATCAGTGACCAGGGAGGCTCACCCCTCCACTTT
>TRBV30|few|TRBD1|TRBJ1-2
CAWMVETGWNNYGYTF
TGTGCCTGGATGGTAGAGACAGGGTGGAATAACTATGGCTACACCTTC
>TRBV29-1|NA|NA|TRBJ1-5
CSVDSGASNQPQHF
TGCAGCGTTGATTCAGGGGCTAGCAATCAGCCCCAGCATTTT
>TRBV29-1|NA|NA|TRBJ2-7
CSVEFSYEQYF
TGCAGCGTCGAATTCTCCTACGAGCAGTACTTC
>TRBV29-1|NA|NA|TRBJ1-5
CSVAPDSNQPQHF
TGCAGCGTTGCCCCGGATAGCAATCAGCCCCAGCATTTT
>TRBV11-1|few|TRBD1|TRBJ2-7
CASSSGQGASSYEQYF
TGTGCCAGCAGCTCGGGACAGGGGGCCTCCTCCTACGAGCAGTACTTC
>TRBV11-2|NA|TRBD2|TRBJ2-5
CASTGGAYQETQYF
TGTGCCAGCACCGGGGGGGCTTACCAAGAGACCCAGTACTTC
>TRBV11-2|NA|NA|TRBJ1-6
CATRTLGQNNSPLHF
TGTGCCACTCGGACTTTGGGACAAAATAATTCACCCCTCCACTTT
>TRBV30|NA|NA|TRBJ2-1
CAWSDDSSVHEQFF
TGTGCCTGGAGTGACGACTCAAGCGTGCATGAGCAGTTCTTC
>TRBV29-1|few|NA|TRBJ2-5
CSVSLNYGPETQYF
TGCAGCGTTTCCTTGAACTACGGTCCGGAGACCCAGTACTTC
>TRBV5-1|NA|TRBD1|TRBJ2-1
CASSSGQPSNEQFF
TGCGCCAGCAGCTCGGGACAGCCGTCCAATGAGCAGTTCTTC
>TRBV29-1|NA|NA|TRBJ1-2
CSARGTYGYTF
TGCAGCGCTAGGGGGACCTATGGCTACACCTTC
>TRBV5-1|NA|NA|TRBJ2-7
CASSLDGGLSYEQYF
TGCGCCAGCAGCTTGGATGGAGGGCTCTCCTACGAGCAGTACTTC
>TRBV5-1|NA|NA|TRBJ1-2
CASSLGVAGGYTF
TGCGCCAGCAGCTTGGGAGTCGCTGGTGGCTACACCTTC
>TRBV7-2|NA|NA|TRBJ1-2
CASTPGGRFDYGYTF
TGTGCCAGCACCCCTGGTGGGCGGTTCGACTATGGCTACACCTTC
>TRBV2|NA|TRBD1|TRBJ2-3
CASRQGADTQYF
TGTGCCAGCCGACAGGGCGCAGATACGCAGTATTTT
>TRBV5-1|NA|NA|TRBJ1-4
CASSLGLNEKLFF
TGCGCCAGCAGCTTAGGACTGAATGAAAAACTGTTTTTT
>TRBV5-7|few|NA|TRBJ2-5
CASSLSRTHQETQYF
TGTGCCAGCAGCCTAAGCCGGACGCACCAAGAGACCCAGTACTTC